The clone carrying this T cell receptor beta chain has at least ten counts. Its specificity is unknown. This specimen comes from a study of Graves' ophthalmopathy and Graves' hyperthyroidism. CDR1 is SQVTM, CDR2 ANQGSEA, per germline. This CDR3 comprises 11 residues. V dropped 5 bases and J dropped 4 bases, with 9 bases sitting between them. Findings and caveats of the study: The authors also found most expanded thyroid clonotypes above 0.001 frequency in blood.

RNA transcripts yielded amplified TCR beta CDR3 regions. Amplification began with first-round RT-PCR using HTBI primers, then second-round multiplex PCR was performed. TCRdb re-called the multiplex PCR reads with MiXCR, one entry per CDR3 protein. The sample records 150,000 or so distinct CDR3 sequences, 37% being singletons. The sequencing input was peripheral blood. The rearrangement links TRBV29-1 to TRBJ2-7; the D gene is possibly TRBD1 (5 bases). The clonotype was recovered from a woman between 40 and 50 years old with Graves' ophthalmopathy. CDR3 region: CSVRTHYEQYF. The CDR3 coding sequence is TGCAGCGTTCGGACACATTACGAGCAGTACTTC.